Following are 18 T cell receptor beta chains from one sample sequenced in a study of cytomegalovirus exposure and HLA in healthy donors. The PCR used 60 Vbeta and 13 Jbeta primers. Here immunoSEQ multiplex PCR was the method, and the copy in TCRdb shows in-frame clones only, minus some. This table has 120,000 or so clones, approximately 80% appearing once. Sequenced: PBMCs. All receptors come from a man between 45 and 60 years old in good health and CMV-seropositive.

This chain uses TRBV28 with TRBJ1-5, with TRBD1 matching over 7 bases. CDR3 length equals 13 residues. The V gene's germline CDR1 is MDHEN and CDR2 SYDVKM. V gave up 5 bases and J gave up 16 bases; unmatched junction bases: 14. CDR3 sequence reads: CASSREGALGLHF. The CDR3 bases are TGTGCCAGCAGTCGGGAGGGGGCGTTAGGCCTTCATTTT.

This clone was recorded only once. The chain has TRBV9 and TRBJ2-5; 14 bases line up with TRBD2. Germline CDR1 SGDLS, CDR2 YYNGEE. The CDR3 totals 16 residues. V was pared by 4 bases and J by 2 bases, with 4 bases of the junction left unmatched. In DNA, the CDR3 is TGTGCCAGCAGCCCCGGACTAGCGGGGGGACAAGAGACCCAGTACTTC. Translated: CASSPGLAGGQETQYF.

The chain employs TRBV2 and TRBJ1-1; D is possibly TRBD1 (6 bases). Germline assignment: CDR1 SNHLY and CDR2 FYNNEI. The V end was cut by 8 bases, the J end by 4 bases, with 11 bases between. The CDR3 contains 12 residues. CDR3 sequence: CASGWTVTEAFF. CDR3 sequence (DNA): TGTGCCAGCGGGTGGACAGTCACTGAAGCTTTCTTT.

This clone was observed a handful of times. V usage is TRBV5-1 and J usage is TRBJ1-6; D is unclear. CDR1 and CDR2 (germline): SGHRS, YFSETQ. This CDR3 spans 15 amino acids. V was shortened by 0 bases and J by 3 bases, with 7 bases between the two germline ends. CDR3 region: CASSLGAYYNSPLHF. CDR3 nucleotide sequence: TGCGCCAGCAGCTTGGGCGCCTACTATAATTCACCCCTCCACTTT.

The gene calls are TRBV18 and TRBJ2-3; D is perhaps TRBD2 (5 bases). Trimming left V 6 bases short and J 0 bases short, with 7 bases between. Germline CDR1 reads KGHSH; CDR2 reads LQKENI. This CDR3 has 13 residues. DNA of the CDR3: TGTGCCAGCTCCGAGGGTAGCACAGATACGCAGTATTTT. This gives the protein CASSEGSTDTQYF.

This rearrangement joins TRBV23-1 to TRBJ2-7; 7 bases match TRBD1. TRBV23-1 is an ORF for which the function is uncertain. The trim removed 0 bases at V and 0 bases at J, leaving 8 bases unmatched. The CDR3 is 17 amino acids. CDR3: CASSQSIRDRASYEQYF. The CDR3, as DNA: TGCGCCAGCAGTCAATCGATCCGGGACAGAGCCTCCTACGAGCAGTACTTC.

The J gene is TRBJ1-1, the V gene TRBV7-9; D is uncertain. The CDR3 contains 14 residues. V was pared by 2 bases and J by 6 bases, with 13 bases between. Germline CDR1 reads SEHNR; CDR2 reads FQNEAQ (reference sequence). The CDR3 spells CASSLRSGKAEAFF. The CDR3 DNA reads TGTGCCAGCAGCTTACGGTCGGGAAAGGCTGAAGCTTTCTTT.

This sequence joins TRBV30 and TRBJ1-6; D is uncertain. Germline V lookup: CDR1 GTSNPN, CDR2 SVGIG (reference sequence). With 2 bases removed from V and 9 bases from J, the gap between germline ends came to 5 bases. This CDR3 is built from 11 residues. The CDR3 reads CAWSSGSPLHF. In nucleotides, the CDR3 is TGTGCCTGGAGTTCGGGTTCACCCCTCCACTTT.

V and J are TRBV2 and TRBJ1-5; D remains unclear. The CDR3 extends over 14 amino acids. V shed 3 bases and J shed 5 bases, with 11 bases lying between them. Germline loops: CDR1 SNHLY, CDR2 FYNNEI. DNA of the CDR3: TGTGCCAGCAGTGAGGCCAGTGGTTATCAGCCCCAGCATTTT. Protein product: CASSEASGYQPQHF. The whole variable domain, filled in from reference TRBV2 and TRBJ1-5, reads EPEVTQTPSHQVTQMGQEVILRCVPISNHLYFYWYRQILGQKVEFLVSFYNNEISEKSEIFDDQFSVERPDGSNFTLKIRSTKLEDSAMYFCASSEASGYQPQHFGDGTRLSIL.

The CDR3: CAWTGKGRGEETQYF. Written as DNA, the CDR3 is TGTGCCTGGACTGGGAAGGGGCGGGGAGAAGAGACCCAGTACTTC. This chain uses TRBV30 with TRBJ2-5, with D possibly matching TRBD2 (6 bases). Germline V gene lookup returns CDR1 GTSNPN and CDR2 SVGIG (reference sequence). Trimming removed 4 bases from V and 3 bases from J, with 18 bases in between. This CDR3 contains 15 residues.

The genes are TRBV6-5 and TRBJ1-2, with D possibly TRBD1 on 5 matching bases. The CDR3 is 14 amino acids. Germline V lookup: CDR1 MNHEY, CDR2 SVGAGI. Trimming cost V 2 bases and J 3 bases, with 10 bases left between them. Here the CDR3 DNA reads TGTGCCAGCAGTTACGGGGCCTTAGACTATGGCTACACCTTC. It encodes CASSYGALDYGYTF.

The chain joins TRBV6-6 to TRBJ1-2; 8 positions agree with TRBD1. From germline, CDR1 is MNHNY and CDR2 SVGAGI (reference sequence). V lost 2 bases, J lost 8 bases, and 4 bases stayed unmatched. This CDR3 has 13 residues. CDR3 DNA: TGTGCCAGCAGTTACCCGACAGGGGAGGGCTACACCTTC. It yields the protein CASSYPTGEGYTF.

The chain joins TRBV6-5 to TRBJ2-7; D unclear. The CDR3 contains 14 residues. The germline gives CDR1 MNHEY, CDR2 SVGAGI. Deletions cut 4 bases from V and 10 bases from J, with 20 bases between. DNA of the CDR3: TGTGCCAGCAGTTCCTCCCGTAGCTCGCGGCTTCAGTACTTC. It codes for CASSSSRSSRLQYF.

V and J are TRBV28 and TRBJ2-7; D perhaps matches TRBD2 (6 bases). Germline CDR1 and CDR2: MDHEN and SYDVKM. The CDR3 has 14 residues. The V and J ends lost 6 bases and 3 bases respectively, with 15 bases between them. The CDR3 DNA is TGTGCCAGCAGGGAAGAGTGGAGGGACTACGAGCAGTACTTC. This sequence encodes CASREEWRDYEQYF.

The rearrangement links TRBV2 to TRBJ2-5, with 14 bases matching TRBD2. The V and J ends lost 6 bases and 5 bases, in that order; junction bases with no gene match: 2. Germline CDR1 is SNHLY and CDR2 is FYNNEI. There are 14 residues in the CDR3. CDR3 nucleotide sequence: TGTGCCAGCAGCCGGACTAGCGGGGGGGAGACCCAGTACTTC. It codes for CASSRTSGGETQYF.

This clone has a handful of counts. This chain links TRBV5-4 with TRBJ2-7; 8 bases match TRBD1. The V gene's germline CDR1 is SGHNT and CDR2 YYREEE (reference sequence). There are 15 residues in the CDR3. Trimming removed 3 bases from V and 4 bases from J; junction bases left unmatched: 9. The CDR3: CASSSRQGWRYEQYF. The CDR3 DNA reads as TGTGCCAGCAGCTCGAGACAGGGGTGGAGGTACGAGCAGTACTTC.

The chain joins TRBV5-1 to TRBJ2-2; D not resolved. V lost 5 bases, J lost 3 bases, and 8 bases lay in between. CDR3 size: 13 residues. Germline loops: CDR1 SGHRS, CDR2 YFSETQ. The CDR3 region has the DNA TGCGCCAGCAGGTTAGAATACACCGGGGAGCTGTTTTTT. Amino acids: CASRLEYTGELFF.

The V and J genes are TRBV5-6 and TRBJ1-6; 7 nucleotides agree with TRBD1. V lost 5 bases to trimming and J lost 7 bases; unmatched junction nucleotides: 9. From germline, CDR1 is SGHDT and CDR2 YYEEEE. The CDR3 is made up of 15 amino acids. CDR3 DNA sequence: TGTGCCAGCAGTCGATGGAGACAGGGAAATTCACCCCTCCACTTT. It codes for CASSRWRQGNSPLHF.